Listed below are T cell receptor beta chains from one sample, sequenced in a study of shared clonotypes between healthy human individuals. Data came from immunoSEQ multiplex PCR; TCRdb stores just in-frame clones and leaves some out. The data hold approximately 340,000 clones, with over 70% observed a single time. Specimen: memory CD4+ T cells sorted from blood. The receptors were gathered from a man in his thirties or forties in good health. Both conserved end residues are part of each CDR3. Fields, in order: D gene, CDR3 length, J gene, V gene, clone size, CDR3 DNA, CDR3 protein. The D gene is left open where the match is weak. Part of the rows lack a size; the others show once, few, many or a class for expanded clones.

d_call: TRBD1; cdr3_length: 14; j_call: TRBJ2-2; v_call: TRBV10-1; clone_size: NA; cdr3_nt: TGCGCCAGTGAGGGACAGGGGGCGCCCGGGGAGCTGTTTTTT; cdr3_aa: CASEGQGAPGELFF
d_call: NA; cdr3_length: 11; j_call: TRBJ2-1; v_call: TRBV20-1; clone_size: NA; cdr3_nt: TGCAGTGCTAGAGAAATCGGTGAGCAGTTCTTC; cdr3_aa: CSAREIGEQFF
d_call: NA; cdr3_length: 15; j_call: TRBJ1-4; v_call: TRBV18; clone_size: NA; cdr3_nt: TGTGCCAGCTCACCCCCCGACAGAATGGGGGAAAAACTGTTTTTT; cdr3_aa: CASSPPDRMGEKLFF
d_call: TRBD1; cdr3_length: 15; j_call: TRBJ2-3; v_call: TRBV18; clone_size: NA; cdr3_nt: TGTGCCAGCTCACCCGACAGGGTACGCACAGATACGCAGTATTTT; cdr3_aa: CASSPDRVRTDTQYF
d_call: TRBD2; cdr3_length: 16; j_call: TRBJ2-3; v_call: TRBV7-9; clone_size: few; cdr3_nt: TGTGCCAGCAGCTTAATTAGCGGGCCCAGCACAGATACGCAGTATTTT; cdr3_aa: CASSLISGPSTDTQYF
d_call: NA; cdr3_length: 13; j_call: TRBJ1-2; v_call: TRBV6-1; clone_size: NA; cdr3_nt: TGTGCCAGCAGCGTAACAGGGACGGATGGCTACACCTTC; cdr3_aa: CASSVTGTDGYTF
d_call: TRBD1; cdr3_length: 16; j_call: TRBJ2-5; v_call: TRBV11-3; clone_size: NA; cdr3_nt: TGTGCCAGCAGGAAACAGGGGGCCCTCCGACAAGAGACCCAGTACTTC; cdr3_aa: CASRKQGALRQETQYF
d_call: NA; cdr3_length: 13; j_call: TRBJ1-5; v_call: TRBV2; clone_size: NA; cdr3_nt: TGTGCCAGCAGTGACTCGGGCAATCAGCCCCAGCATTTT; cdr3_aa: CASSDSGNQPQHF
d_call: NA; cdr3_length: 12; j_call: TRBJ2-3; v_call: TRBV5-1; clone_size: once; cdr3_nt: TGCGCCAGCAGCTTTACAACAGATACGCAGTATTTT; cdr3_aa: CASSFTTDTQYF
d_call: NA; cdr3_length: 17; j_call: TRBJ2-3; v_call: TRBV27; clone_size: few; cdr3_nt: TGTGCCAGCAGTTTAAGGGAGGACTCCAGAGTAACAGATACGCAGTATTTT; cdr3_aa: CASSLREDSRVTDTQYF
d_call: TRBD2; cdr3_length: 16; j_call: TRBJ2-2; v_call: TRBV15; clone_size: NA; cdr3_nt: TGTGCCACCAGCAGAGAGCTAGCGGGAGTCATCGGGGAGCTGTTTTTT; cdr3_aa: CATSRELAGVIGELFF
d_call: NA; cdr3_length: 13; j_call: TRBJ2-7; v_call: TRBV6-6; clone_size: NA; cdr3_nt: TGTGCCAGCAGGGGGGCCTTTGAGGGCGAGCAGTACTTC; cdr3_aa: CASRGAFEGEQYF
d_call: NA; cdr3_length: 15; j_call: TRBJ1-2; v_call: TRBV19; clone_size: NA; cdr3_nt: TGTGCCAGTAGTAAGCGCGACAGCACTAACTATGGCTACACCTTC; cdr3_aa: CASSKRDSTNYGYTF
d_call: NA; cdr3_length: 15; j_call: TRBJ2-1; v_call: TRBV19; clone_size: NA; cdr3_nt: TGTGCCAGTAACATAGGGGGTCAGCAATACAATGAGCAGTTCTTC; cdr3_aa: CASNIGGQQYNEQFF
d_call: TRBD2; cdr3_length: 16; j_call: TRBJ2-1; v_call: TRBV5-4; clone_size: NA; cdr3_nt: TGTGCCAGCAGCACAGTAGTGGGAGGGACTTACAATGAGCAGTTCTTC; cdr3_aa: CASSTVVGGTYNEQFF
d_call: TRBD2; cdr3_length: 15; j_call: TRBJ2-7; v_call: TRBV5-1; clone_size: NA; cdr3_nt: TGCGCCAGCAGCTTGGCCCCTAGCGGCTCCTACGAGCAGTACTTC; cdr3_aa: CASSLAPSGSYEQYF
d_call: NA; cdr3_length: 16; j_call: TRBJ2-7; v_call: TRBV11-2; clone_size: NA; cdr3_nt: TGTGCCAGCAGCCCCATCAACAGGAAGACAACCTACGAGCAGTACTTC; cdr3_aa: CASSPINRKTTYEQYF
d_call: NA; cdr3_length: 13; j_call: TRBJ1-3; v_call: TRBV19; clone_size: few; cdr3_nt: TGTGCCAGTTCTCTCCTACAGGGAAACACCATATATTTT; cdr3_aa: CASSLLQGNTIYF
d_call: TRBD1; cdr3_length: 14; j_call: TRBJ2-1; v_call: TRBV19; clone_size: NA; cdr3_nt: TGTGCCAGTAAGGGGGCCAGCTCCTACAATGAGCAGTTCTTC; cdr3_aa: CASKGASSYNEQFF
d_call: NA; cdr3_length: 13; j_call: TRBJ1-6; v_call: TRBV6-1; clone_size: NA; cdr3_nt: TGTGCCAGCAGTGAAGCGGGAAATTCACCCCTCCACTTT; cdr3_aa: CASSEAGNSPLHF
d_call: NA; cdr3_length: 15; j_call: TRBJ2-5; v_call: TRBV6-1; clone_size: NA; cdr3_nt: TGTGCCAGCAGCGAGGATAGGATCCAGGGAGAGACCCAGTACTTC; cdr3_aa: CASSEDRIQGETQYF
d_call: NA; cdr3_length: 12; j_call: TRBJ2-5; v_call: TRBV10-2; clone_size: once; cdr3_nt: TGCGCCAGCAGTGGACTAGACGCGACCCAGTACTTC; cdr3_aa: CASSGLDATQYF
d_call: NA; cdr3_length: 15; j_call: TRBJ2-7; v_call: TRBV15; clone_size: NA; cdr3_nt: TGTGCCACGCGCTCCCGACTGATTACTGCCTACGAGCAGTACTTC; cdr3_aa: CATRSRLITAYEQYF
d_call: NA; cdr3_length: 14; j_call: TRBJ2-7; v_call: TRBV1; clone_size: NA; cdr3_nt: TGCACCAGCAGCCAAATGATGGGGCCCGACGAGCAGTACTTC; cdr3_aa: CTSSQMMGPDEQYF